These 11 T cell receptor beta chains originate from one sample sequenced in a study of neurological immune-mediated disorders. TCRdb reanalysed the 5' RACE reads using MiXCR and keeps one entry per CDR3 protein. The sample contains tens of thousands of distinct CDR3 sequences, 10% of which appear only once. Sequenced input: PBMCs. The origin of the receptors is a man between 40 and 49 years old in good health.

The sample holds many counts of this clonotype. This rearrangement joins TRBV3-1 to TRBJ1-5; D remains unclear. CDR1 LGHDT and CDR2 YNNKEL come from the germline V gene (reference sequence). The CDR3 runs 15 residues. V lost 0 bases and J lost 6, with 12 bases in between. CDR3 residues: CASSQDNGVGQPQHF. The DNA of the CDR3 is TGTGCCAGCAGCCAAGATAACGGGGTAGGTCAGCCCCAGCATTTT.

This clonotype has ten or more counts. The chain recombines TRBV7-3 with TRBJ2-1; TRBD2 agrees at 8 bases. The CDR3 runs 14 residues. Germline CDR1 SGHTA, CDR2 FQGTGA. Trimming cost V 4 bases and J 5 bases; bases outside gene matches: 4. CDR3 DNA sequence: TGTGCCAGCAGCTCCCGGGGGGGGGACAATGAGCAGTTCTTC. This encodes CASSSRGGDNEQFF.

This clonotype was recorded many times. The rearrangement uses TRBV18 and TRBJ2-7; 8 nucleotides agree with TRBD1. Germline V gene data show CDR1 as KGHSH and CDR2 as LQKENI. J lost 6 bases, V lost 6 bases, and 13 bases had no gene match. The CDR3 runs to 15 residues. CDR3 DNA sequence: TGTGCCAGCTCCCGGAACGGACAGGGATCGGGCGAGCAGTACTTC. Encoded protein: CASSRNGQGSGEQYF.

This clonotype was seen repeatedly, ten times or more. The chain recombines TRBV7-2 with TRBJ1-5, with 7 nucleotides matching TRBD1. Germline V gives CDR1 SGHTA, CDR2 FQGNSA. CDR3 length: 14 amino acids. With V trimmed by 5 bases and J by 9 bases, 10 bases remained unmatched. CDR3 in amino acids: CASSLRQGTPPQHF. In nucleotides, the CDR3 is TGTGCCAGCAGCCTACGACAGGGAACACCGCCCCAGCATTTT. Full variable domain (outside the CDR3, taken from reference TRBV7-2 and TRBJ1-5): GAGVSQSPSNKVTEKGKDVELRCDPISGHTALYWYRQSLGQGLEFLIYFQGNSAPDKSGLPSDRFSAERTGGSVSTLTIQRTQQEDSAVYLCASSLRQGTPPQHFGDGTRLSIL.

This clonotype was counted many times. This sequence joins TRBV13 and TRBJ2-3; D is tentatively TRBD1 or TRBD2 (5 bases each). The CDR3 has 12 residues. Germline lookup yields CDR1 PRHDT and CDR2 FYEKMQ (reference sequence). V lost 5 bases and J lost 9, with 12 bases in between. The CDR3 DNA is TGTGCCAGCAGCCGGGACCTCTCCACGCAGTATTTT. This encodes CASSRDLSTQYF.

This clonotype showed up many times. CDR3 in amino acids: CASSLYGAYEQYF. In nucleotides, the CDR3 is TGTGCCAGCAGTTTATACGGAGCCTACGAGCAGTACTTC. The chain carries TRBV28 and TRBJ2-7; no reliable D call. In germline, CDR1 is MDHEN, CDR2 SYDVKM. The CDR3 consists of 13 residues. Trimming took off 1 base at V and 2 bases at J, with 6 bases between the two ends.

This clonotype was counted at least ten times. CDR3 region: CASSQDIGVEAFF. In DNA form, the CDR3 reads TGTGCCAGCAGCCAAGATATTGGGGTTGAAGCTTTCTTT. The chain combines TRBV4-2 with TRBJ1-1; D unclear. The CDR3 runs to 13 residues. Trimming stripped 0 bases from V and 7 bases from J, with 9 bases between. The germline gives CDR1 LGHNA, CDR2 YNFKEQ.

The chain combines TRBV7-3 with TRBJ1-1; no clear D gene. V was cut by 2 bases and J by 2 bases, with 6 bases left in between. The CDR3 has 13 residues. Germline-derived CDR1 and CDR2 are SGHTA and FQGTGA. CDR3 sequence reads: CASSLQRNTEAFF. The CDR3 nucleotides read TGTGCCAGCAGCTTACAGCGAAACACTGAAGCTTTCTTT.

The chain joins TRBV5-1 to TRBJ2-3; maybe TRBD1 (5 bases). The CDR3 is made up of 13 amino acids. Germline V gives CDR1 SGHRS, CDR2 YFSETQ. Trimming took 7 bases from V and 0 from J, leaving 9 bases between them. The CDR3 loop is CASVSGSTDTQYF. CDR3 coding DNA: TGCGCCAGCGTATCAGGGAGCACAGATACGCAGTATTTT.

This clonotype occurred many times. This CDR3 reads CASSHPSTFAGWQNEQFF. Written as DNA, the CDR3 is TGTGCCAGCAGCCACCCCTCCACTTTTGCGGGGTGGCAGAATGAGCAGTTCTTC. This chain links TRBV4-2 with TRBJ2-1; weak D call: TRBD2 (6 bases). Germline loops: CDR1 LGHNA, CDR2 YNFKEQ. This CDR3 contains 18 residues. V lost 3 bases, J lost 7 bases, and 25 bases lay in between.

There are many counts of this clonotype. This chain links TRBV18 with TRBJ2-1; weak D call: TRBD1 (6 bases). Germline-derived CDR1 and CDR2 are KGHSH and LQKENI. The CDR3 spans 15 residues. Trimming shortened V by 2 bases and J by 10 bases, and 18 bases separated the two germline ends. Written as DNA, the CDR3 is TGTGCCAGCTCACCAAGTTCCGTGCAGGGGATGGAGCAGTTCTTC. Encoded protein: CASSPSSVQGMEQFF.